These 15 T cell receptor beta chains were sequenced from one sample in a study of blood T cells in healthy people across ages. With a J-beta primer mix and a sample-barcoded 5' primer, a second PCR ran about 7 to 12 cycles. TCRdb independently ran MiXCR on the 5' RACE reads; one entry per CDR3 protein. The table includes fewer than 2,000,000 distinct CDR3 sequences, roughly 32% detected once. Sequencing was done on a sample of blood. The source of these receptors is a woman aged 30 to 39 in good health.

The chain combines TRBV18 with TRBJ2-1; TRBD1 matches 7 bases. The CDR3 extends over 15 amino acids. From germline, CDR1 is KGHSH and CDR2 LQKENI. The V gene end was trimmed by 2 bases and the J gene end by 8 bases; junction bases not matched to a gene: 9. CDR3 bases: TGTGCCAGCTCACCAACAGGGGATCCTTGGGATGAGCAGTTCTTC. Its protein product is CASSPTGDPWDEQFF.

This clonotype showed up just a few times. This chain uses TRBV4-1 with TRBJ2-7; 9 bases line up with TRBD1. Losses at the gene ends were 3 bases for V and 2 bases for J; bases not matched to a gene: 8. Per the germline V gene, CDR1 is MGHRA and CDR2 is YSYEKL. The CDR3 has 16 residues. The CDR3 region has the DNA TGCGCCAGCAGCCAGTACGACAGGGGGTCTGCCTACGAGCAGTACTTC. Translating gives CASSQYDRGSAYEQYF.

A few counts support this clonotype. The V and J genes are TRBV5-5 and TRBJ1-6; 8 positions agree with TRBD1. The CDR3 is made up of 14 amino acids. V lost 3 bases to trimming and J lost 7 bases; unmatched junction nucleotides: 3. Germline V gene sequence: CDR1 SGHKS, CDR2 YYEKEE (reference sequence). Here the CDR3 DNA reads TGTGCCAGCAGCTGGACAGGGTTAAATTCACCCCTCCACTTT. Encoded protein: CASSWTGLNSPLHF. Full variable domain (remainder filled in from reference TRBV5-5 and TRBJ1-6): DAGVTQSPTHLIKTRGQQVTLRCSPISGHKSVSWYQQVLGQGPQFIFQYYEKEERGRGNFPDRFSARQFPNYSSELNVNALLLGDSALYLCASSWTGLNSPLHFGNGTRLTVT.

This clonotype occurred a few times. The chain uses TRBV6-5 and TRBJ1-1; possibly TRBD1 for D (6 bases). Germline-derived CDR1 and CDR2 are MNHEY and SVGAGI. This CDR3 contains 14 residues. Trimming took off 5 bases at V and 0 bases at J, with 10 bases between the two ends. CDR3 protein: CASSPGVVNTEAFF. The CDR3 nucleotides are TGTGCCAGCAGTCCAGGGGTGGTGAACACTGAAGCTTTCTTT.

The genes are TRBV20-1 and TRBJ2-7, with TRBD1 identical over 10 bases. The CDR3 is made up of 14 amino acids. CDR1 and CDR2 from the germline V gene are DFQATT and SNEGSKA (reference sequence). Unmatched junction bases numbered 8, after V lost 6 bases and J lost 3 bases. CDR3 loop: CSAYPGTGDYEQYF. The CDR3 nucleotides read TGCAGTGCCTACCCCGGGACAGGGGACTACGAGCAGTACTTC.

V gene TRBV20-1 combines with J gene TRBJ2-3; 13 nucleotides match TRBD2. V gave up 4 bases and J gave up 4 bases; unmatched junction bases: 11. The CDR3 length is 17 residues. Germline V gives CDR1 DFQATT, CDR2 SNEGSKA (reference sequence). The CDR3 DNA reads TGCAGTGCTAAACCTATGAAAGGGACTAGCGGGGCAGATACGCAGTATTTT. Translation gives CSAKPMKGTSGADTQYF.

V gene TRBV5-1 combines with J gene TRBJ1-5; a possible D gene is TRBD1 (6 bases). The V gene's germline CDR1 is SGHRS and CDR2 YFSETQ. The CDR3 loop spans 14 amino acids. V was cut by 3 bases and J by 7 bases, with 14 bases left in between. The CDR3 DNA is TGCGCCAGCAGCTCAGGGGAGAAGAACCAGCCCCAGCATTTT. Translated: CASSSGEKNQPQHF.

This clonotype showed up many times. The J gene is TRBJ2-7, the V gene TRBV6-2 or TRBV6-3; TRBD2 aligns across 8 bases. CDR1 and CDR2 from the germline V gene are MNHEY and SVGEGT. V was clipped by 5 bases and J by 6 bases; unmatched bases: 15. CDR3 length: 16 residues. CDR3 residues: CASSLLPGLGGGEQYF. CDR3 DNA sequence: TGTGCCAGCAGTCTCCTCCCGGGACTAGGAGGCGGCGAGCAGTACTTC.

This clonotype appeared a few times. V gene TRBV4-1 combines with J gene TRBJ2-3; 8 bases align to TRBD2. Germline lookup yields CDR1 MGHRA and CDR2 YSYEKL. This CDR3 is built from 15 residues. The V segment lost 0 bases and the J segment 1 base; nucleotides outside the gene matches: 0. CDR3 bases: TGCGCCAGCAGCCAAGAGACTAGCGGCACAGATACGCAGTATTTT. The encoded protein is CASSQETSGTDTQYF.

CDR3: CASSLTWRTRPRPDTQYF. DNA of the CDR3: TGTGCCAGCAGCTTGACTTGGAGGACTAGACCCCGGCCGGATACGCAGTATTTT. This sequence joins TRBV7-3 and TRBJ2-3; TRBD2 matches 7 bases. The CDR3 extends over 18 amino acids. Germline CDR1 is SGHTA and CDR2 is FQGTGA. Losses at the gene ends were 3 bases for V and 6 bases for J; bases not matched to a gene: 18.

This clonotype was counted at least ten times. The chain links TRBV20-1 to TRBJ2-3; TRBD2 matches 10 bases. This CDR3 is 18 amino acids long. The trim removed 0 bases at V and 2 bases at J, leaving 11 bases unmatched. Per the germline V gene, CDR1 is DFQATT and CDR2 is SNEGSKA (reference sequence). CDR3 amino acids: CSARDRRTSGAITDTQYF. The DNA of the CDR3 is TGCAGTGCTAGAGATCGGCGAACTAGCGGGGCGATCACAGATACGCAGTATTTT.

This clonotype has more than one count but fewer than ten. The V call is TRBV6-1, the J call TRBJ2-7; perhaps TRBD1 as D (6 bases). The V and J ends lost 6 bases and 0 bases respectively, with 18 bases between them. CDR1 MNHNS and CDR2 SASEGT come from the germline V gene. CDR3 length equals 16 residues. DNA of the CDR3: TGTGCCAGCAGCGTCCTTTCCGGGACACTCTCCTACGAGCAGTACTTC. Its translation is CASSVLSGTLSYEQYF.

This clonotype has at least ten counts. V usage is TRBV14 and J usage is TRBJ2-5, with TRBD1 matching over 7 bases. The V segment lost 3 bases and the J segment 5 bases; nucleotides outside the gene matches: 3. Germline values: CDR1 SGHDN, CDR2 FVKESK. There are 13 residues in the CDR3. CDR3: CASSHNRGETQYF. CDR3 sequence (DNA): TGTGCCAGCAGCCACAACAGGGGCGAGACCCAGTACTTC.

This clonotype turned up a few times. This sequence joins TRBV6-6 and TRBJ1-5; 7 bases are a match to TRBD1. This CDR3 spans 13 amino acids. Germline V gene data show CDR1 as MNHNY and CDR2 as SVGAGI (reference sequence). Germline trimming cut 5 bases from V and 5 bases from J; bases unmatched to any gene: 3. The CDR3 region is CASSNGQDQPQHF. CDR3 DNA sequence: TGTGCCAGCAGTAATGGACAGGATCAGCCCCAGCATTTT.

V gene TRBV7-2 combines with J gene TRBJ1-6; possible D gene TRBD1, 5 bases. The CDR3 runs 16 residues. V was trimmed by 5 bases and J by 5 bases, leaving 16 bases between them. Germline V gives CDR1 SGHTA, CDR2 FQGNSA. CDR3 DNA: TGTGCCAGCAGCCTAGACAGACTCGAGAATAATTCACCCCTCCACTTT. Its protein product is CASSLDRLENNSPLHF.